These T cell receptor beta chains were read from a single sample in a study of CD8 T cells in Susac syndrome. MiXCR, applied by TCRdb to the immunoSEQ multiplex PCR reads, yields one record per CDR3 protein. The data contain a few hundred thousand distinct CDR3 sequences, 95% of them singletons. The specimen sequenced was CD4+ T cells from PBMCs. The receptors here all came from a human donor with multiple sclerosis. Both conserved end residues are part of each CDR3. Clone size appears in some rows only: once, few, many, or a class for an expanded clone.

cdr3_aa: CASAHRGQETQYF
v_call: TRBV25-1
clone_size: -
j_call: TRBJ2-5

cdr3_aa: CSGTGYTQETQYF
v_call: TRBV20-1
clone_size: -
j_call: TRBJ2-5

cdr3_aa: CASSHSGTSGRVYEQYF
v_call: TRBV3-1
clone_size: -
j_call: TRBJ2-7

cdr3_aa: CASSLDGGAIDTQYF
v_call: TRBV7-2
clone_size: -
j_call: TRBJ2-3

cdr3_aa: CSALTVTGGNQPQHF
v_call: TRBV29-1
clone_size: -
j_call: TRBJ1-5

cdr3_aa: CAWTGTLGEQFF
v_call: TRBV30
clone_size: -
j_call: TRBJ2-1

cdr3_aa: CASSPVRTSGPIQYF
v_call: TRBV6-5
clone_size: -
j_call: TRBJ2-4

cdr3_aa: CASSPWGDTQYF
v_call: TRBV12-3/TRBV12-4
clone_size: -
j_call: TRBJ2-3

cdr3_aa: CARDSEQYF
v_call: TRBV10-1
clone_size: -
j_call: TRBJ2-7

cdr3_aa: CASSVAGGSAEAFF
v_call: TRBV9
clone_size: -
j_call: TRBJ1-1

cdr3_aa: CASSIGTGWDEQYF
v_call: TRBV27
clone_size: -
j_call: TRBJ2-7

cdr3_aa: CASSEATGRAEKLFF
v_call: TRBV6-1
clone_size: -
j_call: TRBJ1-4

cdr3_aa: CASSEDRDGYTF
v_call: TRBV7-9
clone_size: once
j_call: TRBJ1-2

cdr3_aa: CATSGSSGEVTF
v_call: TRBV24-1
clone_size: -
j_call: TRBJ1-2

cdr3_aa: CASSFQPSGNHNEQFF
v_call: TRBV7-9
clone_size: -
j_call: TRBJ2-1

cdr3_aa: CSVGTLLSSYNEQFF
v_call: TRBV29-1
clone_size: -
j_call: TRBJ2-1

cdr3_aa: CASSMRRVDYEQYF
v_call: TRBV3-1
clone_size: -
j_call: TRBJ2-7

cdr3_aa: CSVEITDTQYF
v_call: TRBV29-1
clone_size: -
j_call: TRBJ2-3

cdr3_aa: CSVGDRHRGETQYF
v_call: TRBV29-1
clone_size: -
j_call: TRBJ2-5

cdr3_aa: CASSQTTNQPQHF
v_call: TRBV3-1
clone_size: -
j_call: TRBJ1-5

cdr3_aa: CASEYRTGDTQYF
v_call: TRBV5-1
clone_size: -
j_call: TRBJ2-3

cdr3_aa: CASSPPGREYSEQYF
v_call: TRBV18
clone_size: -
j_call: TRBJ2-7

cdr3_aa: CASSVLPSGANVLTF
v_call: TRBV9
clone_size: -
j_call: TRBJ2-6

cdr3_aa: CAWGHFEQYF
v_call: TRBV30
clone_size: -
j_call: TRBJ2-7

cdr3_aa: CSAISGRGTYNEQFF
v_call: TRBV20-1
clone_size: -
j_call: TRBJ2-1

cdr3_aa: CSARVVYEQYF
v_call: TRBV20-1
clone_size: -
j_call: TRBJ2-7